These T cell receptor beta chains were read from a single sample in a study of vaccination and CD4 T cells after COVID-19. These TCRs' antigens remain unknown. Via MiXCR, TCRdb re-called the PCR reads, giving one row per CDR3 protein. The repertoire holds approximately 16,000 distinct CDR3 sequences, with around a third as singletons. Source: CD4+ T cells from blood, cultured in vitro, taken before SARS-CoV-2 vaccination. These receptors were collected from a human donor who received a COVID-19 vaccine. Both conserved end residues are part of each CDR3. The D gene is left open where the match is weak. Part of the rows lack a size; the others show once, few, many or a class for expanded clones.

length	J	V	D	size	CDR3	DNA
16	TRBJ2-7	TRBV6-2/TRBV6-3	.	.	CASSYWAFRGGHEQYF	TGTGCCAGCAGTTACTGGGCGTTCAGGGGCGGGCACGAGCAGTACTTC
14	TRBJ2-6	TRBV20-1	.	few	CSAKQVSGANVLTF	TGCAGTGCAAAACAGGTATCTGGGGCCAACGTCCTGACTTTC
13	TRBJ1-6	TRBV6-5	.	.	CASSYKGNSPLHF	TGTGCCAGCAGTTACAAAGGGAATTCACCCCTCCACTTT
13	TRBJ2-2	TRBV7-9	.	few	CASSSLGTGELFF	TGTGCCAGCAGCTCCCTGGGGACCGGGGAGCTGTTTTTT
18	TRBJ1-1	TRBV7-9	.	.	CASSFFTSLGLGRTEAFF	TGTGCCAGCAGCTTTTTTACCTCATTGGGGCTGGGAAGGACTGAAGCTTTCTTT
13	TRBJ1-6	TRBV10-3	TRBD1	.	CASRDRNNSHLHF	TGTGCCAGCCGGGACAGAAATAATTCACACCTCCACTTT
15	TRBJ2-3	TRBV30	TRBD2	.	CAWSPAGRLTDTQYF	TGTGCCTGGAGCCCAGCGGGGAGACTCACAGATACGCAGTATTTT
14	TRBJ1-1	TRBV6-4	.	.	CASTERGVNTEAFF	TGTGCCAGCACCGAAAGGGGAGTGAACACTGAAGCTTTCTTT
14	TRBJ1-5	TRBV14	.	few	CASSSGGGNQPQHF	TGTGCCAGCAGCTCCGGGGGTGGAAATCAGCCCCAGCATTTT
10	TRBJ1-1	TRBV20-1	.	.	CSARRTEAFF	TGCAGTGCCCGCCGGACTGAAGCTTTCTTT
12	TRBJ1-1	TRBV20-1	.	.	CSARRPGTEAFF	TGCAGTGCTAGAAGGCCAGGGACTGAAGCTTTCTTT
19	TRBJ2-3	TRBV12-5	.	.	CASGLVNDGRPYLTDTQYF	TGTGCTAGTGGTTTGGTTAACGACGGTCGGCCATATCTGACGGATACGCAGTATTTT
13	TRBJ2-3	TRBV29-1	.	.	CSVEDGGADTQYF	TGCAGCGTTGAAGATGGGGGGGCGGATACGCAGTATTTT
16	TRBJ1-6	TRBV5-5	TRBD1	once	CASSPGQGAGGSPLHF	TGTGCCAGCAGCCCAGGACAGGGGGCGGGTGGTTCACCCCTCCACTTT
14	TRBJ2-7	TRBV12-3/TRBV12-4	TRBD2	few	CASSLGVAGGGQYF	TGTGCCAGCAGTTTAGGAGTAGCGGGGGGTGGGCAGTACTTC
14	TRBJ1-1	TRBV2	.	few	CASITAPLSTEAFF	TGTGCCAGCATTACTGCCCCATTGAGCACTGAAGCTTTCTTT
15	TRBJ1-1	TRBV6-5	.	few	CASSYVGGRDTEAFF	TGTGCCAGCAGTTACGTCGGGGGGCGGGACACTGAAGCTTTCTTT
14	TRBJ2-3	TRBV25-1	.	few	CASSERWAADTQYF	TGTGCCAGCAGTGAACGCTGGGCCGCAGATACGCAGTATTTT
16	TRBJ1-3	TRBV6-1	TRBD1	.	CASNLTGGAGGNTIYF	TGTGCCAGCAATTTGACAGGGGGCGCAGGTGGAAACACCATATATTTT
14	TRBJ2-7	TRBV24-1	TRBD1	few	CATSGRDRHYEQYF	TGTGCCACCAGTGGTCGGGACAGGCACTACGAGCAGTACTTC
14	TRBJ2-7	TRBV5-1	.	.	CASSLDRADYEQYF	TGCGCCAGCAGCCTTGACCGGGCCGACTACGAGCAGTACTTC
15	TRBJ2-2	TRBV12-1	.	.	CASSRDRRDSRELFF	TGTGCCAGCAGCCGGGACAGGAGGGACTCCAGGGAGCTGTTTTTT
16	TRBJ2-5	TRBV24-1	.	.	CATSDKYGELGETQYF	TGTGCCACCAGTGATAAGTATGGGGAGTTAGGGGAGACCCAGTACTTC
16	TRBJ2-2	TRBV9	.	.	CASSDGPAFNTGELFF	TGTGCCAGCAGCGACGGCCCGGCCTTCAACACCGGGGAGCTGTTTTTT
13	TRBJ2-7	TRBV5-4	.	.	CASTRGRDYEQYF	TGTGCCAGCACCCGGGGCAGGGATTACGAGCAGTACTTC
15	TRBJ1-3	TRBV6-1	.	.	CASSEYTEPGNTIYF	TGTGCCAGCAGTGAATACACGGAACCTGGAAACACCATATATTTT
14	TRBJ1-6	TRBV2	.	few	CASSLRGRDSPLHF	TGTGCCAGCAGCCTCAGGGGCCGGGATTCACCCCTCCACTTT
15	TRBJ1-5	TRBV12-3/TRBV12-4	.	few	CASSARSIINQPQHF	TGTGCCAGCAGTGCGAGGTCGATCATCAATCAGCCCCAGCATTTT
12	TRBJ1-2	TRBV7-2	.	.	CASSLSILGYTF	TGTGCCAGCAGCTTAAGTATACTTGGCTACACCTTC
17	TRBJ2-7	TRBV27	TRBD2	.	CASSSGGGGGSSYEQYF	TGTGCCAGCAGCTCCGGGGGGGGGGGCGGTAGCTCCTACGAGCAGTACTTC
12	TRBJ2-5	TRBV7-8	.	.	CASSLALETQYF	TGTGCCAGCAGCTTAGCGCTGGAGACCCAGTACTTC
17	TRBJ1-5	TRBV19	.	.	CASSLARQVHTNQPQHF	TGTGCCAGTAGTCTTGCCAGACAGGTCCATACGAATCAGCCCCAGCATTTT
14	TRBJ2-7	TRBV24-1	.	.	CATSDDYPGGEQYF	TGTGCCACCAGTGATGATTATCCCGGGGGCGAGCAGTACTTC
16	TRBJ2-3	TRBV10-3	TRBD2	.	CAISAGLDESTDTQYF	TGTGCCATCAGTGCAGGACTAGACGAATCAACAGATACGCAGTATTTT
13	TRBJ2-5	TRBV5-1	.	.	CASRYGGQETQYF	TGCGCCAGCAGATACGGGGGCCAAGAGACCCAGTACTTC
13	TRBJ2-5	TRBV24-1	.	.	CATSDSPRGTQYF	TGTGCCACCAGTGATTCCCCTCGGGGGACCCAGTACTTC
15	TRBJ2-3	TRBV20-1	.	few	CSARYLVGRTDTQYF	TGCAGTGCTAGATACCTAGTCGGGCGCACAGATACGCAGTATTTT
14	TRBJ1-3	TRBV30	.	.	CAWRWGISGNTIYF	TGTGCCTGGAGATGGGGGATCTCTGGAAACACCATATATTTT
17	TRBJ1-1	TRBV21-1	.	few	CASSYLLGDREGTEAFF	TGTGCCAGCAGCTACTTATTAGGGGACAGGGAGGGCACTGAAGCTTTCTTT
13	TRBJ1-4	TRBV19	.	few	CARVGCYNEKLFF	TGTGCCAGGGTAGGATGTTACAATGAAAAACTGTTTTTT
13	TRBJ2-7	TRBV25-1	.	.	CASSDAASYEQYF	TGTGCCAGCAGTGACGCCGCCTCCTACGAGCAGTACTTC
14	TRBJ2-5	TRBV20-1	TRBD2	.	CSARWRGGPETQYF	TGCAGTGCTAGATGGCGGGGGGGCCCAGAGACCCAGTACTTC
15	TRBJ2-1	TRBV7-8	TRBD1	.	CASSYGQGKYNEQFF	TGTGCCAGCAGCTACGGACAGGGGAAATACAATGAGCAGTTCTTC
14	TRBJ2-7	TRBV12-3/TRBV12-4	.	.	CASSFFGGSYEQYF	TGTGCCAGCAGTTTTTTCGGGGGTAGCTACGAGCAGTACTTC
11	TRBJ1-1	TRBV7-9	.	few	CASSLLGGGFF	TGTGCCAGCAGCTTACTAGGCGGAGGTTTCTTT
14	TRBJ2-2	TRBV12-3/TRBV12-4	.	.	CASSFGGGTGELFF	TGTGCCAGCTCTTTTGGGGGTGGCACCGGGGAGCTGTTTTTT
14	TRBJ1-5	TRBV12-5	.	.	CASGLGQSNQPQHF	TGTGCTAGTGGTTTGGGACAGAGCAATCAGCCCCAGCATTTT
14	TRBJ2-6	TRBV20-1	.	few	CSAHPRAGANVLTF	TGCAGTGCCCACCCGCGTGCCGGGGCCAACGTCCTGACTTTC
12	TRBJ1-3	TRBV6-1	.	few	CASSPSGNTIYF	TGTGCCAGCAGTCCCTCCGGAAACACCATATATTTT
17	TRBJ1-5	TRBV2	.	few	CASSGSPGFKSNQPQHF	TGTGCCAGCAGTGGGTCCCCAGGTTTTAAATCCAATCAGCCCCAGCATTTT
12	TRBJ1-2	TRBV9	.	.	CASSVNAGAYTF	TGTGCCAGCAGCGTGAACGCAGGGGCCTACACCTTC
18	TRBJ2-3	TRBV5-4	TRBD2	.	CASSRGLAGGISTDTQYF	TGTGCCAGCAGCAGGGGACTAGCGGGGGGTATCAGCACAGATACGCAGTATTTT
14	TRBJ1-6	TRBV7-9	.	few	CASSLGTEHSPLHF	TGTGCCAGCAGCTTAGGGACGGAACATTCACCCCTCCACTTT
15	TRBJ1-4	TRBV7-9	TRBD1	.	CASSQPDREREKLFF	TGTGCCAGCAGCCAACCGGACAGGGAACGGGAAAAACTGTTTTTT
15	TRBJ1-3	TRBV6-1	.	few	CASRRSRGGGNTIYF	TGTGCCAGCAGACGAAGTAGGGGGGGCGGAAACACCATATATTTT
17	TRBJ2-7	TRBV6-1	TRBD1	few	CASTRSRDRGSNYEQYF	TGTGCCAGCACCAGGTCCCGGGACAGGGGATCGAACTACGAGCAGTACTTC
14	TRBJ2-7	TRBV24-1	TRBD1	.	CATSDPGTDNEQYF	TGTGCCACCAGTGATCCCGGGACAGACAACGAGCAGTACTTC